These 12 T cell receptor beta chains were sequenced from one sample in a study of blood T cell repertoires in COVID-19. The method was immunoSEQ multiplex PCR; TCRdb's version includes in-frame clones alone and lacks a portion of them. Among 240,000 or so clones listed, approximately 84% were seen once. The source material was PBMCs or T cells enriched from blood (not recorded which). These receptors came from a woman aged 40 to 50 with acute COVID-19.

The table lists this clone with many counts. The rearrangement links TRBV11-2 to TRBJ2-7, with a tentative D call TRBD1 (6 bases). The CDR3 is made up of 15 amino acids. Looked up from germline, CDR1 is SGHAT and CDR2 is FQNNGV. V lost 3 bases and J lost 5, with 17 bases in between. The CDR3: CASSFPGDTDNEQYF. The CDR3 bases are TGTGCCAGCAGCTTTCCCGGGGACACTGACAACGAGCAGTACTTC.

The gene calls are TRBV5-1 and TRBJ2-5, with 13 bases identical to TRBD2. Germline V lookup: CDR1 SGHRS, CDR2 YFSETQ. The CDR3 length is 16 residues. Trimming took 3 bases from V and 2 from J; bases not matched to a gene: 4. CDR3 loop: CASSWTSGSEQETQYF. The CDR3 DNA is TGCGCCAGCAGCTGGACTAGCGGGAGTGAACAAGAGACCCAGTACTTC.

The chain is built from TRBV5-4 and TRBJ2-2, with 8 bases lining up with TRBD2. Trimming took 0 bases from V and 3 from J; bases not matched to a gene: 4. This CDR3 has 16 residues. CDR1 is SGHNT and CDR2 is YYREEE in the germline V gene (reference sequence). This CDR3 is CASSLAAGGDTGELFF. CDR3 nucleotides: TGTGCCAGCAGCTTGGCGGCGGGAGGCGACACCGGGGAGCTGTTTTTT.

The gene calls are TRBV7-6 and TRBJ2-1; 10 nucleotides line up with TRBD2. Trimming cost V 2 bases and J 1 base; bases outside gene matches: 5. This CDR3 comprises 17 residues. Germline V gene data show CDR1 as SGHVS and CDR2 as FNYEAQ. The CDR3 DNA follows: TGTGCCAGCAGCTTATTCTCTAGCGGGAGTTCCTACAATGAGCAGTTCTTC. Translated: CASSLFSSGSSYNEQFF.

The rearrangement links TRBV18 to TRBJ1-4; D remains ambiguous. V lost 2 bases and J 1 base, leaving 5 bases between the germline ends. The CDR3 is 14 amino acids. Germline V gives CDR1 KGHSH, CDR2 LQKENI. CDR3 coding DNA: TGTGCCAGCTCACCATCCGGAACTAATGAAAAACTGTTTTTT. This gives the protein CASSPSGTNEKLFF.

The V and J genes are TRBV7-9 and TRBJ2-1; TRBD1 agrees at 10 bases. Unmatched junction bases numbered 4, after V lost 5 bases and J lost 6 bases. The germline V gene has CDR1 SEHNR and CDR2 FQNEAQ (reference sequence). The CDR3 contains 14 residues. CDR3 in amino acids: CASSLDRGLNEQFF. The CDR3 DNA reads as TGTGCCAGCAGCCTCGACAGGGGGCTCAATGAGCAGTTCTTC.

This chain connects TRBV29-1 to TRBJ2-1, with unresolved D. Per germline, CDR1 SQVTM and CDR2 ANQGSEA. Trimming stripped 6 bases from V and 8 bases from J, with 8 bases between. This CDR3 has 10 amino acids. CDR3 sequence: CSVGEHEQFF. In nucleotides, the CDR3 is TGCAGCGTCGGTGAGCATGAGCAGTTCTTC.

The V gene is TRBV7-9, the J gene TRBJ1-5; 8 bases agree with TRBD1. CDR1 is SEHNR and CDR2 is FQNEAQ in the germline V gene (reference sequence). The ends lost 5 bases at V and 0 bases at J; junction bases unmatched: 3. CDR3 length: 15 amino acids. The CDR3 sequence is CASSQTGDSNQPQHF. As DNA, the CDR3 is TGTGCCAGCAGCCAGACAGGGGATAGCAATCAGCCCCAGCATTTT.

The chain uses TRBV6-5 and TRBJ1-5, with D possibly being TRBD1 (6 bases). The CDR3 runs 12 residues. Trimming removed 6 bases from V and 7 bases from J, with 10 bases in between. CDR1 is MNHEY and CDR2 is SVGAGI in the germline V gene. The CDR3 bases are TGTGCCAGCAGCTTCCAGGGGCAGCCCCAGCATTTT. It yields the protein CASSFQGQPQHF.

The chain carries TRBV6-5 and TRBJ2-7; D may be TRBD2 (5 bases). CDR1 MNHEY and CDR2 SVGAGI come from the germline V gene. This CDR3 spans 13 amino acids. V lost 0 bases, J lost 7 bases, and 10 bases lay in between. This CDR3 reads CASSYSPGVEQYF. For the CDR3, the DNA is TGTGCCAGCAGTTACTCCCCCGGGGTTGAGCAGTACTTC.

The chain carries TRBV6-2 or TRBV6-3 and TRBJ2-4; D possibly corresponds to TRBD2 (7 bases). V was cut by 5 bases and J by 8 bases, with 22 bases left in between. Looked up from germline, CDR1 is MNHEY and CDR2 is SVGEGT. The CDR3 runs to 16 residues. The CDR3 region has the DNA TGTGCCAGCAGTAGGGGGGATATGTCGACTAGCCACATTCAGTACTTC. Its translation: CASSRGDMSTSHIQYF.

As DNA, the CDR3 is TGTGCCAGCAGCTCAAGAGCGGAAAAACTGTTTTTT. Translation: CASSSRAEKLFF. This sequence joins TRBV13 and TRBJ1-4; no definite D call. V was cut by 4 bases and J by 8 bases, with 8 bases left in between. The CDR3 covers 12 residues. CDR1 is PRHDT, CDR2 FYEKMQ, per germline (reference sequence).